These 28 T cell receptor beta chains share one sample of origin, sequenced in a study of T-cell reconstitution after alpha-beta-depleted transplantation in children. Unique molecular identifiers featured in how the TCRbeta library was prepared. TCRdb re-called the PCR reads through MiXCR, storing one row per CDR3 protein. Among about 540,000 distinct CDR3 sequences listed, approximately 16% were seen once. Material: PBMCs from the stem cell graft donor, obtained from the stem cell graft. These receptors were taken from a human donor who donated a stem cell graft to a child with acute lymphoblastic leukemia.

The rearrangement links TRBV7-3 to TRBJ2-1, with 10 positions matching TRBD2. The V gene end was trimmed by 1 base and the J gene end by 0 bases; junction bases not matched to a gene: 3. The CDR3 is 17 amino acids. Germline CDR1 is SGHTA and CDR2 is FQGTGA. The CDR3 region is CASSLIAGGSSYNEQFF. As DNA, the CDR3 is TGTGCCAGCAGCTTAATAGCGGGAGGAAGCTCCTACAATGAGCAGTTCTTC.

In its sample, this clonotype was seen a few times. CDR3 region: CASSARLGEGPPEQYF. CDR3 coding DNA: TGTGCCAGCAGCGCACGCCTAGGCGAAGGCCCTCCCGAGCAGTACTTC. The chain uses TRBV9 and TRBJ2-7; D not resolved. Trimming stripped 3 bases from V and 6 bases from J, with 22 bases between. This CDR3 has 16 amino acids. Germline values: CDR1 SGDLS, CDR2 YYNGEE.

This clonotype was observed at least ten times. The chain recombines TRBV5-1 with TRBJ1-1; 8 nucleotides match TRBD1. Germline V gene sequence: CDR1 SGHRS, CDR2 YFSETQ. This CDR3 is 13 amino acids long. The junction had 1 base not matched to a gene; V was cut back by 2 bases and J by 4 bases. CDR3 in amino acids: CASSFDRGTEAFF. DNA of the CDR3: TGCGCCAGCAGCTTCGACAGGGGCACTGAAGCTTTCTTT.

The table lists this clonotype with a few counts. One junction end disagrees with the germline gene, perhaps due to a read error. The CDR3 sequence is CATSDALAGSFNEQLF. CDR3 DNA sequence: TGTGCCACCAGTGATGCACTAGCGGGATCCTTCAATGAGCAGCTCTTC. V gene TRBV24-1 combines with J gene TRBJ2-1, with 10 bases matching TRBD2. Germline assignment: CDR1 KGHDR and CDR2 SFDVKD. The CDR3 sequence is 16 residues long.

In its sample, this clonotype was seen a few times. The V call is TRBV18, the J call TRBJ2-1, with D perhaps matching TRBD1 or TRBD2 (5 bases each). V was shortened by 11 bases and J by 7 bases, with 18 bases between the two germline ends. Germline-derived CDR1 and CDR2 are KGHSH and LQKENI. The CDR3 spans 13 residues. The DNA for the CDR3 is TGTGCCGTCCGAAAAGGGGACCTAAATGAGCAGTTCTTC. Amino acids: CAVRKGDLNEQFF.

A few counts support this clonotype. This rearrangement joins TRBV12-3 or TRBV12-4 to TRBJ1-2, with D maybe TRBD1 (5 bases). Between the trimmed V and J ends, which lost 11 bases and 8 bases, there was a span of 15 bases. This CDR3 has 11 amino acids. The CDR3 here is CALGGVGGYTF. CDR3 coding DNA: TGTGCCTTAGGAGGGGTAGGCGGCTACACCTTC.

The chain employs TRBV6-8 and TRBJ2-7; no clear D gene. There are 14 residues in the CDR3. V lost 6 bases and J 1 base, leaving 13 bases between the germline ends. Germline V gene lookup returns CDR1 MNHGY and CDR2 SAAAGT. The CDR3 nucleotides are TGTGCCAGCAGCCCTCGGAGACAATCCTACGAGCAGTACTTC. Its protein is CASSPRRQSYEQYF.

This clonotype was detected a few times. This sequence joins TRBV7-9 and TRBJ1-3, with 9 bases identical to TRBD1. This CDR3 contains 16 residues. The trim removed 4 bases at V and 0 bases at J, leaving 4 bases unmatched. Per the germline V gene, CDR1 is SEHNR and CDR2 is FQNEAQ (reference sequence). CDR3 sequence reads: CASSSGTGFSGNTIYF. The CDR3 DNA follows: TGTGCCAGCAGCTCCGGGACAGGGTTCTCTGGAAACACCATATATTTT.

The chain couples TRBV5-1 to TRBJ2-3, with 10 bases aligning to TRBD2. The CDR3 sequence is 20 residues long. Looked up from germline, CDR1 is SGHRS and CDR2 is YFSETQ. Trimming at V came to 0 bases and at J to 0 bases, leaving 13 bases not matched to a gene. The CDR3: CASSLAAWELLAGSTDTQYF. As DNA, the CDR3 is TGCGCCAGCAGCTTGGCCGCCTGGGAATTACTAGCGGGAAGCACAGATACGCAGTATTTT.

The chain recombines TRBV11-2 with TRBJ2-5; D might be TRBD1 or TRBD2, each matching 6 bases. The germline V gene has CDR1 SGHAT and CDR2 FQNNGV. The length of the CDR3 is 14 residues. The germline V and J ends were trimmed by 5 bases and 5 bases, with 15 bases remaining between them. CDR3 DNA sequence: TGTGCCAGCAGCCCTCCCGGGGGCCTGGAGACCCAGTACTTC. Translated: CASSPPGGLETQYF.

This clonotype was seen a few times. This chain uses TRBV29-1 with TRBJ1-1; D is possibly TRBD1 (6 bases). Germline V gene sequence: CDR1 SQVTM, CDR2 ANQGSEA. Trimming cost V 3 bases and J 1 base, with 15 bases left between them. The CDR3 covers 15 residues. The CDR3 spells CSVEFTGTQNTEAFF. CDR3 DNA: TGCAGCGTTGAGTTTACCGGGACACAGAACACTGAAGCTTTCTTT.

The rearrangement links TRBV27 to TRBJ1-5, with D maybe TRBD1 (5 bases). V was shortened by 3 bases and J by 2 bases, with 11 bases between the two germline ends. This CDR3 spans 15 amino acids. The germline V gene encodes CDR1 MNHEY and CDR2 SMNVEV (reference sequence). The CDR3 DNA follows: TGTGCCAGCAGTTTTCAGGGATGGGGCAATCAGCCCCAGCATTTT. Translation gives CASSFQGWGNQPQHF.

The chain uses TRBV20-1 and TRBJ2-7; D is possibly TRBD1 or TRBD2 (5 bases each). Germline CDR1 reads DFQATT; CDR2 reads SNEGSKA (reference sequence). The CDR3 runs to 14 residues. The ends were cut back, 2 bases at V and 3 bases at J, with 14 bases in the middle. Here the CDR3 reads CSARITGAYYEQYF. In nucleotides, the CDR3 is TGCAGTGCTAGAATAACCGGGGCCTACTACGAGCAGTACTTC.

This clonotype came up a few times. The CDR3 protein is CASILSGEPYEQYF. As DNA, the CDR3 is TGTGCCAGCATCCTATCGGGGGAACCCTACGAGCAGTACTTC. The chain combines TRBV12-3 or TRBV12-4 with TRBJ2-7; maybe TRBD2 (6 bases). V lost 7 bases, J lost 2 bases, and 15 bases lay in between. CDR3 length: 14 residues.

This chain connects TRBV10-2 to TRBJ2-7; D call uncertain. The germline V and J ends were trimmed by 0 bases and 5 bases, with 11 bases remaining between them. Germline V lookup: CDR1 WSHSY, CDR2 SAAADI. The CDR3 consists of 14 residues. The CDR3 reads CASSESGRGHEQYF. The CDR3 DNA sequence: TGCGCCAGCAGTGAGTCCGGCCGCGGTCACGAGCAGTACTTC.

The rearrangement links TRBV20-1 to TRBJ1-2; perhaps TRBD1 as D (6 bases). CDR1 is DFQATT and CDR2 is SNEGSKA in the germline V gene (reference sequence). Trimming removed 6 bases at V and 7 bases at J, with 15 bases between. The CDR3 loop spans 12 amino acids. This chain's CDR3 is CSALGGSRGYTF. The CDR3 region has the DNA TGCAGTGCCTTAGGGGGGTCTCGTGGCTACACCTTC.

The chain couples TRBV4-1 to TRBJ1-2; D possibly corresponds to TRBD1 (5 bases). This CDR3 has 18 residues. V was cut by 0 bases and J by 4 bases, with 21 bases left in between. The V gene's germline CDR1 is MGHRA and CDR2 YSYEKL. The CDR3 DNA reads TGCGCCAGCAGCCAAGATATAATCGGGGACTCTCATATCTATGGCTACACCTTC. This codes for CASSQDIIGDSHIYGYTF.

In this sample, this clonotype turned up many times. This sequence joins TRBV2 and TRBJ2-1, with D possibly matching TRBD2 (6 bases). The CDR3 has 16 residues. CDR1 and CDR2 (germline): SNHLY, FYNNEI. V was cut by 6 bases and J by 10 bases, with 25 bases left in between. CDR3: CASRPLASLGAGEQFF. Written as DNA, the CDR3 is TGTGCCAGCAGACCTCTAGCGTCCCTCGGTGCGGGGGAGCAGTTCTTC.

This rearrangement joins TRBV4-1 to TRBJ2-5, with D possibly TRBD1 on 6 matching bases. The germline gives CDR1 MGHRA, CDR2 YSYEKL. The CDR3 sequence is 14 residues long. V was trimmed by 3 bases and J by 5 bases, leaving 13 bases between them. DNA of the CDR3: TGCGCCAGCAGCCACAGGGGCCTCGAGGAGACCCAGTACTTC. Translation: CASSHRGLEETQYF.

Regarding this clonotype: Sequence at one end of the junction differs from germline and may be a read error. The chain recombines TRBV5-1 with TRBJ1-5, with a tentative D call TRBD1 (5 bases). The CDR3 loop spans 15 amino acids. From germline, CDR1 is SGHRS and CDR2 YFSETQ. CDR3 nucleotides: TGCGCCAGCAGCTTGGCAGGGCTTAGCAATCAGACCCAGCATTTT. The encoded protein is CASSLAGLSNQTQHF.

This clonotype came up a few times. J is TRBJ2-1 and V is TRBV7-2; unclear D gene. The CDR3 has 13 amino acids. Looked up from germline, CDR1 is SGHTA and CDR2 is FQGNSA. V shed 5 bases and J shed 3 bases, with 8 bases lying between them. The CDR3 nucleotides read TGTGCCAGCAGCCGACGACGCTACAATGAGCAGTTCTTC. Translation gives CASSRRRYNEQFF.

The J gene is TRBJ1-2, the V gene TRBV7-9; D possibly corresponds to TRBD1 (6 bases). CDR3 length: 13 amino acids. V shed 3 bases and J shed 4 bases, with 9 bases lying between them. The germline CDR1 and CDR2 sequences are SEHNR and FQNEAQ (reference sequence). Here the CDR3 reads CASSLDSLYGYTF. Here the CDR3 DNA reads TGTGCCAGCAGCTTGGACAGCCTCTATGGCTACACCTTC.

The sample holds a few counts of this clonotype. The rearrangement uses TRBV12-3 or TRBV12-4 and TRBJ1-4; D call uncertain. This CDR3 is 15 amino acids long. Trimming stripped 5 bases from V and 0 bases from J, with 10 bases between. The CDR3 sequence: CASSPHTPTNEKLFF. The CDR3 nucleotides read TGTGCCAGCAGTCCCCACACACCAACTAATGAAAAACTGTTTTTT.

This rearrangement joins TRBV7-3 to TRBJ2-7; D perhaps matches TRBD1 (6 bases). The ends were cut back, 0 bases at V and 6 bases at J, with 15 bases in the middle. Germline V gene data show CDR1 as SGHTA and CDR2 as FQGTGA. This CDR3 spans 15 amino acids. The CDR3 bases are TGTGCCAGCAGCTTAACTGGGGGCCCAGGGGTCGAGCAGTACTTC. It codes for CASSLTGGPGVEQYF. The full variable domain, its missing parts supplied by reference TRBV7-3 and TRBJ2-7, is GAGVSQTPSNKVTEKGKYVELRCDPISGHTALYWYRQSLGQGPEFLIYFQGTGAADDSGLPNDRFFAVRPEGSVSTLKIQRTERGDSAVYLCASSLTGGPGVEQYFGPGTRLTVT.

The chain combines TRBV19 with TRBJ1-5; no definite D call. Between the trimmed V and J ends, which lost 7 bases and 4 bases, there was a span of 8 bases. Germline CDR1 LNHDA, CDR2 SQIVND (reference sequence). This CDR3 region has 12 residues. The CDR3 here is CASTYGNQPQHF. CDR3 bases: TGTGCCAGTACCTACGGGAATCAGCCCCAGCATTTT.

There are a few counts of this clonotype. The J gene is TRBJ2-3, the V gene TRBV5-4; a possible D gene is TRBD2 (6 bases). The germline V gene has CDR1 SGHNT and CDR2 YYREEE (reference sequence). This CDR3 has 20 residues. With 3 bases removed from V and 4 bases from J, the gap between germline ends came to 30 bases. The CDR3 DNA reads as TGTGCCAGCAGCTCGGTCCCATATGGGAAGGGAGGCCCTCAGGCAGATACGCAGTATTTT. It yields the protein CASSSVPYGKGGPQADTQYF.

This clonotype was counted a few times. V is TRBV7-9 and J is TRBJ2-1; perhaps TRBD2 as D (5 bases). V dropped 0 bases and J dropped 5 bases, with 8 bases sitting between them. Germline CDR1 reads SEHNR; CDR2 reads FQNEAQ (reference sequence). CDR3 length equals 14 residues. The CDR3 nucleotides are TGTGCCAGCAGCTTAGCGGGAGTGAACAATGAGCAGTTCTTC. The encoded protein is CASSLAGVNNEQFF. Variable domain in full (rest from reference TRBV7-9 and TRBJ2-1): DTGVSQNPRHKITKRGQNVTFRCDPISEHNRLYWYRQTLGQGPEFLTYFQNEAQLEKSRLLSDRFSAERPKGSFSTLEIQRTEQGDSAMYLCASSLAGVNNEQFFGPGTRLTVL.

This clonotype was counted between two and nine times. The chain couples TRBV7-9 to TRBJ2-1; D unclear. The CDR3 is 15 amino acids. Germline V lookup: CDR1 SEHNR, CDR2 FQNEAQ (reference sequence). V was pared by 3 bases and J by 6 bases, with 15 bases between. CDR3 in DNA: TGTGCCAGCAGCTTCGATATCGGCCTAGGCAATGAGCAGTTCTTC. Translation gives CASSFDIGLGNEQFF.